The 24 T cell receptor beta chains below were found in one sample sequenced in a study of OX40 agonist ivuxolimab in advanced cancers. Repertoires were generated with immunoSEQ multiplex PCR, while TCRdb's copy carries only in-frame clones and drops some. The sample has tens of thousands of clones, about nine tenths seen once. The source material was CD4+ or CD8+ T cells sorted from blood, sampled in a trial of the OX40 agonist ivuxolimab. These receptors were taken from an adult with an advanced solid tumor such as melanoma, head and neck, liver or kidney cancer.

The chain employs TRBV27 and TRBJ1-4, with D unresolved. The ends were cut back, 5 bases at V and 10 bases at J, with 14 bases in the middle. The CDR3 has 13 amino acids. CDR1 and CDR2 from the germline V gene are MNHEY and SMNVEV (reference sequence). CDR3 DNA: TGTGCCAGCAGTAGGGAGCCAGGTGGAAAACTGTTTTTT. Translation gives CASSREPGGKLFF.

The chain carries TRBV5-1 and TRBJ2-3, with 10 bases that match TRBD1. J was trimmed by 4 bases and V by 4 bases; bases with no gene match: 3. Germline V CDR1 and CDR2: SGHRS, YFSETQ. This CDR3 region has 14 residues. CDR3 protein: CASSPGTGADTQYF. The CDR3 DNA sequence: TGCGCCAGCAGCCCCGGGACAGGGGCAGATACGCAGTATTTT.

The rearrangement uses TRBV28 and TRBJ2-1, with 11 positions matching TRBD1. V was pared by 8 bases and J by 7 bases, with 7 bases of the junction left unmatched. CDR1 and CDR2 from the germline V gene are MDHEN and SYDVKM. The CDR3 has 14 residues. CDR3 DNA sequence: TGTGCCAGCGAGGGGACAGGGGGTGATAATGAGCAGTTCTTC. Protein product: CASEGTGGDNEQFF.

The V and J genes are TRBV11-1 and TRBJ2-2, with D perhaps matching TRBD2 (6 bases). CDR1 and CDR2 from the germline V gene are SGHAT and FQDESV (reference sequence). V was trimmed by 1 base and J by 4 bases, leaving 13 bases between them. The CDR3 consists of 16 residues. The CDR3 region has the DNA TGTGCCAGCAGCTTAGGGGACGGGGGACCCACCGGGGAGCTGTTTTTT. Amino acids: CASSLGDGGPTGELFF.

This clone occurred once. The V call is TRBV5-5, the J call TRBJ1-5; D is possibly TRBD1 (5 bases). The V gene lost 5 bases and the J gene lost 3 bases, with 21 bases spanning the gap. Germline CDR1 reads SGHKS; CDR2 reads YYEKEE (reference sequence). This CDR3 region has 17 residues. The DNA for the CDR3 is TGTGCCAGCAGTTTTTTCGGGGCTGGTGGGTACAATCAGCCCCAGCATTTT. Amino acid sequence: CASSFFGAGGYNQPQHF.

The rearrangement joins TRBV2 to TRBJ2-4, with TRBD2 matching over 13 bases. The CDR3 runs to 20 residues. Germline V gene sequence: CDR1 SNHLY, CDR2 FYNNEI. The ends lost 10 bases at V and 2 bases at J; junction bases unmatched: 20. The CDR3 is CATSRTSGSSFLFPKNIQYF. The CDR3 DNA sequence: TGTGCCACCTCACGGACTAGCGGGAGTTCTTTTTTATTTCCCAAAAACATTCAGTACTTC.

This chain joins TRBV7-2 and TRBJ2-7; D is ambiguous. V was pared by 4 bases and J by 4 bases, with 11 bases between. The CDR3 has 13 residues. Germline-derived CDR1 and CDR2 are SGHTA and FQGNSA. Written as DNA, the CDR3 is TGTGCCAGCAGCTCTCGACACCAATACGAGCAGTACTTC. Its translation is CASSSRHQYEQYF.

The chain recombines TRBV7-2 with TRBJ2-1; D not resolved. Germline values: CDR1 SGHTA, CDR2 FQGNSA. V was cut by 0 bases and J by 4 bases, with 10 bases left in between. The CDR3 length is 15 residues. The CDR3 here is CASSLANLPYNEQFF. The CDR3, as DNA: TGTGCCAGCAGCTTAGCGAATCTCCCTTACAATGAGCAGTTCTTC. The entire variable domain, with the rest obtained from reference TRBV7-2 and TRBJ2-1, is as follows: GAGVSQSPSNKVTEKGKDVELRCDPISGHTALYWYRQSLGQGLEFLIYFQGNSAPDKSGLPSDRFSAERTGGSVSTLTIQRTQQEDSAVYLCASSLANLPYNEQFFGPGTRLTVL.

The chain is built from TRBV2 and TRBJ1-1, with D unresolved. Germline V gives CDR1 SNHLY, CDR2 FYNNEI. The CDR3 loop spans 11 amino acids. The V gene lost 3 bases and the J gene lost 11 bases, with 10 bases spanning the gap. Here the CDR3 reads CASSETGRAFF. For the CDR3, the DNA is TGTGCCAGCAGTGAGACGGGGAGGGCTTTCTTT.

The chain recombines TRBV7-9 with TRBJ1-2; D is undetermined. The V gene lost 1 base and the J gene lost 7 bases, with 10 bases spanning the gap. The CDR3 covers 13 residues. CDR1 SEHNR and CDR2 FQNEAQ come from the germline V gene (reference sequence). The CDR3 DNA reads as TGTGCCAGCAGCTTAGATACAGATCCTGGCTACACCTTC. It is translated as CASSLDTDPGYTF. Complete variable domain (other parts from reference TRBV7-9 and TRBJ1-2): DTGVSQNPRHKITKRGQNVTFRCDPISEHNRLYWYRQTLGQGPEFLTYFQNEAQLEKSRLLSDRFSAERPKGSFSTLEIQRTEQGDSAMYLCASSLDTDPGYTFGSGTRLTVV.

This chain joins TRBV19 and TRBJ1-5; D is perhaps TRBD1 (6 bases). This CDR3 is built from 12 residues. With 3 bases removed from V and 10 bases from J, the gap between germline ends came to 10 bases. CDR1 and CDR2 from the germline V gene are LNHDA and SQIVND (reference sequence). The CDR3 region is CASSMGGRPQHF. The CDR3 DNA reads TGTGCCAGTAGTATGGGGGGGCGTCCCCAGCATTTT.

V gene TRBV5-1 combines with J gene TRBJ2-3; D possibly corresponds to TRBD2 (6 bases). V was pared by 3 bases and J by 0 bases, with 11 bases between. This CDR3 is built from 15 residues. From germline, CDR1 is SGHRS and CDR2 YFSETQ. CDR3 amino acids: CASSYSGTSTDTQYF. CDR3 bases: TGCGCCAGCAGCTACTCCGGGACTAGCACAGATACGCAGTATTTT.

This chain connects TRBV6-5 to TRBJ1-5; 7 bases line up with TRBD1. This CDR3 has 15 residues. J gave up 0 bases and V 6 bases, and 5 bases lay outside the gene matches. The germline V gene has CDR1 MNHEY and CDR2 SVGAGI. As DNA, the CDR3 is TGTGCCAGCAGACCACAGGGGTATAGCAATCAGCCCCAGCATTTT. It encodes CASRPQGYSNQPQHF.

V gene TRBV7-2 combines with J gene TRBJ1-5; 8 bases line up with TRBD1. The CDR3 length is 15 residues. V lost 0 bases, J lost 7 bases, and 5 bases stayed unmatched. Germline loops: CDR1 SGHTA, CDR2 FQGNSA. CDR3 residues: CASSLAPGGGQPQHF. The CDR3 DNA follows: TGTGCCAGCAGCTTAGCGCCAGGGGGCGGGCAGCCCCAGCATTTT.

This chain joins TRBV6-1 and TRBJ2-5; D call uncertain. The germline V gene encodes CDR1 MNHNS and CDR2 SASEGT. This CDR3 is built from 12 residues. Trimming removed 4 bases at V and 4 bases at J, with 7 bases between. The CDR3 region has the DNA TGTGCCAGCAGTGCCGCCCGAGAGACCCAGTACTTC. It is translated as CASSAARETQYF.

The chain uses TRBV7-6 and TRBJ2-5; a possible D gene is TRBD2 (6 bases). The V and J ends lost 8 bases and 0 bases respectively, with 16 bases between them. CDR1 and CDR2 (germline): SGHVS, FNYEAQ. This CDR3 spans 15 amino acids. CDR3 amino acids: CASRERPGDQETQYF. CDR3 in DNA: TGTGCCAGCCGGGAGCGACCGGGCGACCAAGAGACCCAGTACTTC.

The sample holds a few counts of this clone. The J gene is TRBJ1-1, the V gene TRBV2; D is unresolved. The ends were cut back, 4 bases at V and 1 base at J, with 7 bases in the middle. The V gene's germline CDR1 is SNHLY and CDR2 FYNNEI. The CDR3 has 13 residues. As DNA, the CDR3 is TGTGCCAGCAGTGCGCAGTGGAACACTGAAGCTTTCTTT. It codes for CASSAQWNTEAFF.

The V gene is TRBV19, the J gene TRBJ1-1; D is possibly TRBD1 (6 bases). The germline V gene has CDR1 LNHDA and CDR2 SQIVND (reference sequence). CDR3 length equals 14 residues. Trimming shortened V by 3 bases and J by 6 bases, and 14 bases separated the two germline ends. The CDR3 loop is CASSMVAGVAEAFF. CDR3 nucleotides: TGTGCCAGTAGTATGGTGGCAGGGGTCGCTGAAGCTTTCTTT.

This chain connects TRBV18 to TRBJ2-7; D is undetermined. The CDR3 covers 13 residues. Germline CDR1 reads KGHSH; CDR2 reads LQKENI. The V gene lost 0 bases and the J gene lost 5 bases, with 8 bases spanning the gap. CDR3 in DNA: TGTGCCAGCTCACCACCGACACGTCACGAGCAGTACTTC. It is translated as CASSPPTRHEQYF.

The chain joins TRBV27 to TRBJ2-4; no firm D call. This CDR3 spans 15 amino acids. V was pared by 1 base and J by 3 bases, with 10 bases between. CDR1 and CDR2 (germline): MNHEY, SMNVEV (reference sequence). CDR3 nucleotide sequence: TGTGCCAGCAGTTTATGGAGTTCTGGCAAAAACATTCAGTACTTC. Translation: CASSLWSSGKNIQYF.

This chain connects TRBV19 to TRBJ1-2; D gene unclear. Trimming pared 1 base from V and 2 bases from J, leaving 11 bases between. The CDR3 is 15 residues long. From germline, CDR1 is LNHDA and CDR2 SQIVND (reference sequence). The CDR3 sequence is CASSIAGWQNYGYTF. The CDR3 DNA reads TGTGCCAGTAGTATAGCGGGTTGGCAGAACTATGGCTACACCTTC.

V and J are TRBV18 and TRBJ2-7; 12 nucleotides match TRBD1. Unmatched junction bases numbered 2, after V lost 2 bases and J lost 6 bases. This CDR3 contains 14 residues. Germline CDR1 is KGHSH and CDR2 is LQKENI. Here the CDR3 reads CASSPGTGGSEQYF. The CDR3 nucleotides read TGTGCCAGCTCACCAGGGACAGGGGGCTCCGAGCAGTACTTC.

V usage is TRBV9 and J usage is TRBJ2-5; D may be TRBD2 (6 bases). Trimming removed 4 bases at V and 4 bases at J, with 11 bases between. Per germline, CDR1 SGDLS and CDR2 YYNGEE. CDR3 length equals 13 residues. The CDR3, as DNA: TGTGCCAGCAGCCGTGGGGGGTCAGAGACCCAGTACTTC. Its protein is CASSRGGSETQYF.

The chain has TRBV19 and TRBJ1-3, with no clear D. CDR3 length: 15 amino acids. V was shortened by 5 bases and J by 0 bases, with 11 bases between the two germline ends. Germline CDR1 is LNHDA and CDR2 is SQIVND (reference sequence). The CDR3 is CASSVLGSSGNTIYF. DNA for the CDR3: TGTGCCAGTAGTGTACTGGGCAGCTCTGGAAACACCATATATTTT.